The T cell receptor beta chain described here comes from a study of T cells in Graves' hyperthyroidism and ophthalmopathy. Study-level findings and limits: Blood samples included most of the expanded thyroid clonotypes exceeding 0.001. By a 13 V-J model, ophthalmopathy was set apart from stable hyperthyroidism.

Amplified TCR beta CDR3 regions derived from RNA transcripts. First-round RT-PCR with HTBI primers amplified the TCR CDR3 region. MiXCR, run by TCRdb on the multiplex PCR reads, gives a single entry per CDR3 protein. The sample has about 350,000 distinct CDR3 sequences, 15% to 20% seen once; the top ten hold about 14%. In this sample, this clonotype turned up many times. What it binds is not known. CDR1 SGHTA and CDR2 FQGNSA come from the germline V gene. This CDR3 spans 15 amino acids. Trimming took 3 bases from V and 2 from J; bases not matched to a gene: 5. This sequence was found in a woman aged 40-49 years with Graves' ophthalmopathy. V usage is TRBV7-2 and J usage is TRBJ2-5; 8 bases align to TRBD2. The specimen was blood. The CDR3 nucleotides read TGTGCCAGCAGCTTCAGCGGGAGCGGGCAAGAGACCCAGTACTTC. Translated: CASSFSGSGQETQYF.